What follows is one T cell receptor (beta chain) and its context. These data are taken from a study of blood T cell repertoires in COVID-19. The method was immunoSEQ multiplex PCR; TCRdb's version includes in-frame clones alone and lacks a portion of them. This table holds about 280,000 clones, around 85% found once. Unmatched junction bases numbered 7, after V lost 0 bases and J lost 2 bases. Germline CDR1 and CDR2: SGHNT and YYREEE (reference sequence). The CDR3 covers 17 residues. The specimen sequenced was PBMCs or T cells enriched from blood (not recorded which). This chain links TRBV5-4 with TRBJ2-2, with TRBD2 matching 7 bases. The TCR comes from a woman aged 45-65 years who had recovered from COVID-19. The CDR3 region has the DNA TGTGCCAGCAGCTTGGGCCTCACTAGCGAAAACACCGGGGAGCTGTTTTTT. It codes for CASSLGLTSENTGELFF.